A single sample is the source of the 27 T cell receptor beta chains below, sequenced in a study of blood T cell repertoires in COVID-19 (dated by TCRdb to 2020 to 2022). The library relied on the immunoSEQ multiplex PCR assay. The clones in this table, taken by TCRdb from immuneACCESS, are in-frame only. Not every clone is retained; where verified, under half of the shortfall comes from an unresolved V gene, and the cause of the rest is unknown. In this sample the table shows about 130,000 clones, approximately 84% of which occur a single time. The ten biggest clones cover roughly 1.8% of the sample. Sequenced material: peripheral blood. The receptors originated from a man aged 70 or older with acute or convalescent COVID-19.

J is TRBJ1-6 and V is TRBV27; possible D gene TRBD1, 5 bases. The V and J ends lost 1 base and 7 bases respectively, with 20 bases between them. Germline V gene sequence: CDR1 MNHEY, CDR2 SMNVEV (reference sequence). The CDR3 loop spans 18 amino acids. In nucleotides, the CDR3 is TGTGCCAGCAGTTTATTAGGCCTGAGGCAGGCAGGGAATTCACCCCTCCACTTT. This gives the protein CASSLLGLRQAGNSPLHF.

This chain uses TRBV2 with TRBJ1-2; perhaps TRBD1 as D (5 bases). The CDR3 sequence is 16 residues long. Germline V gene sequence: CDR1 SNHLY, CDR2 FYNNEI. V lost 3 bases and J 7 bases, leaving 21 bases between the germline ends. CDR3 in DNA: TGTGCCAGCAGTGAGCGACAGCTAAACACAAAACGTGGCTACACCTTC. Its translation: CASSERQLNTKRGYTF. The variable domain in full, completed from reference TRBV2 and TRBJ1-2, reads EPEVTQTPSHQVTQMGQEVILRCVPISNHLYFYWYRQILGQKVEFLVSFYNNEISEKSEIFDDQFSVERPDGSNFTLKIRSTKLEDSAMYFCASSERQLNTKRGYTFGSGTRLTVV.

This clone was seen at least ten times. The rearrangement uses TRBV2 and TRBJ1-3, with 11 bases lining up with TRBD1. CDR3 size: 16 residues. J lost 3 bases, V lost 7 bases, and 8 bases had no gene match. Germline CDR1 is SNHLY and CDR2 is FYNNEI. CDR3 DNA: TGTGCCAGCACCTTCGGACAGGGGGCCAGTGGAAACACCATATATTTT. This codes for CASTFGQGASGNTIYF. Full variable domain (remainder filled in from reference TRBV2 and TRBJ1-3): EPEVTQTPSHQVTQMGQEVILRCVPISNHLYFYWYRQILGQKVEFLVSFYNNEISEKSEIFDDQFSVERPDGSNFTLKIRSTKLEDSAMYFCASTFGQGASGNTIYFGEGSWLTVV.

The chain is built from TRBV9 and TRBJ2-3; 10 bases fit TRBD2. Germline CDR1 and CDR2: SGDLS and YYNGEE. The CDR3 has 20 residues. V was pared by 0 bases and J by 0 bases, with 13 bases of the junction left unmatched. CDR3 region: CASSVGGLAGDQISTDTQYF. CDR3 DNA: TGTGCCAGCAGCGTAGGTGGGCTAGCGGGGGACCAGATTAGCACAGATACGCAGTATTTT.

CDR3 residues: CASSLDPTVHYGYTF. DNA for the CDR3: TGTGCCAGCAGCTTAGATCCGACAGTACACTATGGCTACACCTTC. This chain links TRBV11-2 with TRBJ1-2; maybe TRBD1 (5 bases). CDR3 length equals 15 residues. Trimming removed 0 bases from V and 3 bases from J, with 11 bases in between. CDR1 is SGHAT, CDR2 FQNNGV, per germline.

The chain couples TRBV5-1 to TRBJ2-3; 9 positions agree with TRBD2. Trimming took 6 bases from V and 6 from J; bases not matched to a gene: 11. The CDR3 loop spans 15 amino acids. Germline V lookup: CDR1 SGHRS, CDR2 YFSETQ. CDR3 nucleotides: TGCGCCAGCAAGGCTAGCGGGGACCAGGGGGATACGCAGTATTTT. Translation gives CASKASGDQGDTQYF.

This chain connects TRBV10-1 to TRBJ2-7; 7 bases fit TRBD1. The CDR3 totals 14 residues. V lost 5 bases to trimming and J lost 7 bases; unmatched junction nucleotides: 11. Germline V lookup: CDR1 WNHNN, CDR2 SYGVQD (reference sequence). The CDR3 region has the DNA TGCGCCAGCAGTACAGGGACAGCCTCCGGGGAGCAGTACTTC. This encodes CASSTGTASGEQYF.

The gene calls are TRBV28 and TRBJ1-2; D unresolved. The germline CDR1 and CDR2 sequences are MDHEN and SYDVKM. This CDR3 contains 12 residues. V was clipped by 10 bases and J by 5 bases, with 14 bases between them. CDR3: CATGRPKYGYTF. CDR3 coding DNA: TGTGCCACCGGTCGTCCAAAATATGGCTACACCTTC.

The chain carries TRBV15 and TRBJ2-7; 9 nucleotides line up with TRBD1. The ends lost 3 bases at V and 5 bases at J; junction bases unmatched: 8. The CDR3 spans 15 residues. The germline CDR1 and CDR2 sequences are LNHNV and YYDKDF (reference sequence). CDR3 region: CATSSPGTGSHEQYF. DNA of the CDR3: TGTGCCACCAGCAGCCCCGGGACAGGGTCACACGAGCAGTACTTC.

With respect to this clone: The junction shows a germline mismatch at one end, possibly a read error. The rearrangement uses TRBV7-7 and TRBJ2-5; 8 positions match TRBD1. CDR3 length: 13 amino acids. The V gene's germline CDR1 is SSHAT and CDR2 FNYEAQ (reference sequence). The CDR3 sequence is CASSWTGSETQYF. In DNA, the CDR3 is TGTGCTAGCAGCTGGACAGGGTCGGAGACCCAGTACTTC.

V usage is TRBV10-3 and J usage is TRBJ1-2; 10 positions agree with TRBD1. V lost 3 bases to trimming and J lost 3 bases; unmatched junction nucleotides: 10. The CDR3 sequence is 17 residues long. In germline, CDR1 is ENHRY, CDR2 SYGVKD. CDR3 protein: CAISERDRGPKHYGYTF. DNA of the CDR3: TGTGCCATCAGTGAAAGAGACAGGGGGCCAAAACACTATGGCTACACCTTC.

The chain links TRBV11-1 to TRBJ1-1; TRBD1 might be the D (6 bases). Trimming removed 5 bases from V and 5 bases from J, with 12 bases in between. The CDR3 length is 13 residues. Germline CDR1 reads SGHAT; CDR2 reads FQDESV (reference sequence). CDR3 nucleotide sequence: TGTGCCAGCAGCCTACAGGGAAGGACTGAAGCTTTCTTT. Encoded protein: CASSLQGRTEAFF.

The chain is built from TRBV12-2 and TRBJ1-2; the D call TRBD1 from the table was never checked on the DNA. TRBV12-2 is recorded as a pseudogene. CDR3 length: 11 residues. The CDR3 protein is CASRPSQVRTF. The CDR3 bases are TGTGCAAGTCGCCCCTCACAGGTCCGCACCTTC.

The chain links TRBV15 to TRBJ1-4; the match to TRBD1 covers 7 bases. Germline assignment: CDR1 LNHNV and CDR2 YYDKDF (reference sequence). The CDR3 consists of 15 residues. Trimming at V came to 5 bases and at J to 3 bases, leaving 6 bases not matched to a gene. The CDR3 reads CATSPRQGANEKLFF. CDR3 sequence (DNA): TGTGCCACCAGCCCTCGACAGGGCGCTAATGAAAAACTGTTTTTT.

The rearrangement links TRBV6-5 to TRBJ1-6, with D possibly TRBD1 on 6 matching bases. CDR3 length equals 15 residues. Germline V lookup: CDR1 MNHEY, CDR2 SVGAGI. Deletions cut 0 bases from V and 10 bases from J, with 13 bases between. The CDR3 here is CASSYSTGRESPLHF. The CDR3 DNA reads as TGTGCCAGCAGTTACTCGACAGGCCGGGAATCACCCCTCCACTTT.

The chain carries TRBV5-1 and TRBJ1-4; 7 nucleotides line up with TRBD1. Germline V gene data show CDR1 as SGHRS and CDR2 as YFSETQ. With V trimmed by 0 bases and J by 7 bases, 3 bases remained unmatched. The CDR3 length is 14 residues. DNA of the CDR3: TGCGCCAGCAGCTTGGGACAGGGTCCTGAAAAACTGTTTTTT. It specifies CASSLGQGPEKLFF.

The chain has TRBV28 and TRBJ2-5; TRBD2 is a possible D gene (6 bases). Germline V gives CDR1 MDHEN, CDR2 SYDVKM. Trimming took 5 bases from V and 3 from J, leaving 10 bases between them. The CDR3 loop spans 13 amino acids. This CDR3 reads CASSRGREETQYF. CDR3 coding DNA: TGTGCCAGCAGTCGGGGGAGAGAAGAGACCCAGTACTTC.

This chain connects TRBV28 to TRBJ2-4, with D possibly matching TRBD2 (6 bases). Deletions cut 3 bases from V and 9 bases from J, with 12 bases between. Germline lookup yields CDR1 MDHEN and CDR2 SYDVKM. The CDR3 runs 13 residues. The DNA of the CDR3 is TGTGCCAGCAGTTTGAAGGGGAGGACCATTCAGTACTTC. Its translation: CASSLKGRTIQYF.

The V gene is TRBV11-2, the J gene TRBJ2-5; 10 nucleotides line up with TRBD2. CDR3 length: 15 amino acids. The germline CDR1 and CDR2 sequences are SGHAT and FQNNGV. The V and J ends lost 2 bases and 6 bases, in that order; junction bases with no gene match: 6. The chain's CDR3 is CASSLLAGDFKTQYF. The CDR3 DNA sequence: TGTGCCAGCAGCTTACTAGCGGGGGACTTCAAGACCCAGTACTTC.

This clone appeared a few times. The chain combines TRBV9 with TRBJ1-5, with D tentatively TRBD1 (6 bases). Germline lookup yields CDR1 SGDLS and CDR2 YYNGEE. This CDR3 region has 14 residues. Trimming pared 3 bases from V and 5 bases from J, leaving 12 bases between. Here the CDR3 reads CASSATGFDQPQHF. In nucleotides, the CDR3 is TGTGCCAGCAGCGCCACAGGGTTCGATCAGCCCCAGCATTTT.

The rearrangement uses TRBV6-5 and TRBJ2-1, with 14 bases matching TRBD2. Germline lookup yields CDR1 MNHEY and CDR2 SVGAGI. The V gene end was trimmed by 8 bases and the J gene end by 8 bases; junction bases not matched to a gene: 2. The CDR3 consists of 13 residues. DNA of the CDR3: TGTGCCAGCGGGACTAGCGGGGGCCATGAGCAGTTCTTC. The encoded protein is CASGTSGGHEQFF.

The V and J genes are TRBV3-1 (or the pseudogene TRBV3-2) and TRBJ1-1; D perhaps matches TRBD1 (6 bases). Germline CDR1 and CDR2: LGHDT and YNNKEL (reference sequence). The V and J ends lost 1 base and 1 base respectively, with 7 bases between them. The CDR3 consists of 14 residues. CDR3 sequence reads: CASSQAGANTEAFF. CDR3 coding DNA: TGTGCCAGCAGCCAAGCAGGGGCGAACACTGAAGCTTTCTTT.

The rearrangement joins TRBV5-1 to TRBJ1-1, with 7 bases identical to TRBD1. J gave up 6 bases and V 3 bases, and 5 bases lay outside the gene matches. This CDR3 spans 13 amino acids. Germline lookup yields CDR1 SGHRS and CDR2 YFSETQ. The chain's CDR3 is CASSSDRRAEAFF. CDR3 in DNA: TGCGCCAGCAGCTCGGACAGGCGGGCTGAAGCTTTCTTT.

The CDR3 here is CASSPLAGGADTQYF. The CDR3 DNA reads as TGTGCCAGCAGTCCCCTAGCGGGGGGAGCAGATACGCAGTATTTT. The chain is built from TRBV6-2 or TRBV6-3 and TRBJ2-3; TRBD2 aligns across 11 bases. CDR1 is MNHEY and CDR2 is SVGEGT in the germline V gene. After removal of 5 bases from V and 4 bases from J, the junction contained 5 bases not matched to a gene. The CDR3 sequence is 15 residues long.

V and J are TRBV18 and TRBJ2-1; D possibly corresponds to TRBD2 (6 bases). The CDR3 loop spans 16 amino acids. The germline V gene encodes CDR1 KGHSH and CDR2 LQKENI. V was pared by 6 bases and J by 7 bases, with 22 bases between. The CDR3 bases are TGTGCCAGCTCCCCCCCCCGACTAGGAGGGTCGAATGAGCAGTTCTTC. Its translation is CASSPPRLGGSNEQFF.

The chain links TRBV27 to TRBJ2-3; perhaps TRBD2 as D (7 bases). Trimming took off 7 bases at V and 1 base at J, with 18 bases between the two ends. CDR3 length: 16 residues. CDR1 and CDR2 (germline): MNHEY, SMNVEV (reference sequence). The CDR3 loop reads CASKIRGGARTDTQYF. CDR3 coding DNA: TGTGCCAGCAAGATTAGGGGGGGGGCGCGCACAGATACGCAGTATTTT.

The chain joins TRBV29-1 to TRBJ1-1; D might be TRBD1 (6 bases). This CDR3 contains 12 residues. V lost 7 bases and J 0 bases, leaving 9 bases between the germline ends. Germline CDR1 and CDR2: SQVTM and ANQGSEA. The CDR3: CSAGQLNTEAFF. CDR3 DNA: TGCAGCGCCGGACAGTTGAACACTGAAGCTTTCTTT.